This TCR beta chain comes out of a study of T cell responses to AZD1222 COVID-19 vaccine. With respect to this clone: The antigen is not known.

The method was immunoSEQ multiplex PCR; TCRdb's version includes in-frame clones alone and lacks a portion of them. This repertoire shows some 140,000 clones, roughly nine tenths found once; its top ten account for 5.5%. Notes on the study in general: Females made up more of the donors, who were largely white British, and clonal diversity may have come out too low.

Sequenced material: peripheral blood, taken on day 0 of MenACWY control vaccination. The receptor was isolated from an adult in good health.

The chain's CDR3 is CASSLSQGNYGYTF. The CDR3 DNA follows: TGCGCCAGCAGCTTGAGCCAGGGCAACTATGGCTACACCTTC. This chain joins TRBV5-1 and TRBJ1-2; the D gene is possibly TRBD1 (5 bases). V gave up 1 base and J gave up 2 bases, with 9 bases separating them. Germline CDR1 SGHRS, CDR2 YFSETQ. The CDR3 loop spans 14 amino acids.